This TCR beta chain was recovered during a study of blood T cell repertoires in COVID-19. At the level of the study: The United States, Italy and Spain were the sources of the acute and convalescent COVID-19 samples. Sources were T cells, B-cell-depleted T cells, or PBMCs; the material itself was cDNA or gDNA.

From germline, CDR1 is MRHNA and CDR2 SNTAGT. This CDR3 has 13 residues. V was clipped by 4 bases and J by 6 bases, with 12 bases between them. Per the original data handling: Nucleated cell number was recorded as an estimate derived from reference gene primer amplification. Sequencing used immunoSEQ multiplex PCR; TCRdb keeps in-frame clones, though not all of them. V and J calls and clone size are given by that table; D and trimming were obtained from the DNA. The sample has 150,000 to 200,000 clones; roughly 90% are singletons. Material for sequencing was peripheral blood. The sequence was collected from a man in his sixties with acute or convalescent COVID-19. The chain combines TRBV6-4 with TRBJ1-2; D not resolved. The CDR3 loop is CASSAQGGDGYTF. CDR3 in DNA: TGTGCCAGCAGTGCTCAAGGCGGGGATGGCTACACCTTC.